This T cell receptor beta chain was identified during a study of CD8+ T cells in alopecia areata. Study-level information: Oral tofacitinib, 5 to 10 mg twice daily, was given in an open-label trial.

In germline, CDR1 is SGHRS, CDR2 YFSETQ. V was cut by 8 bases and J by 2 bases, with 15 bases left in between. The CDR3 runs to 14 residues. Extraction and reverse transcription of RNA yielded cDNA as the sequencing template. Method: immunoSEQ multiplex PCR; TCRdb's copy keeps in-frame clones and lacks some. Altogether roughly 200,000 clones are present, roughly 65% being singletons, with the ten largest covering 1.5% to 2%. Both peripheral blood and punch biopsies of lesional scalp skin were obtained from patients who had alopecia areata. Sequenced here: CD4+ T cells sorted from blood, sampled at week 0. The sequence came from a human donor with alopecia areata. V and J are TRBV5-1 and TRBJ2-3; D uncertain. CDR3 sequence (DNA): TGCGCCAGTTCCCGTTCGTCCGACACAGATACGCAGTATTTT. Its protein product is CASSRSSDTDTQYF. The entire variable domain, with the rest obtained from reference TRBV5-1 and TRBJ2-3, is as follows: KAGVTQTPRYLIKTRGQQVTLSCSPISGHRSVSWYQQTPGQGLQFLFEYFSETQRNKGNFPGRFSGRQFSNSRSEMNVSTLELGDSALYLCASSRSSDTDTQYFGPGTRLTVL.